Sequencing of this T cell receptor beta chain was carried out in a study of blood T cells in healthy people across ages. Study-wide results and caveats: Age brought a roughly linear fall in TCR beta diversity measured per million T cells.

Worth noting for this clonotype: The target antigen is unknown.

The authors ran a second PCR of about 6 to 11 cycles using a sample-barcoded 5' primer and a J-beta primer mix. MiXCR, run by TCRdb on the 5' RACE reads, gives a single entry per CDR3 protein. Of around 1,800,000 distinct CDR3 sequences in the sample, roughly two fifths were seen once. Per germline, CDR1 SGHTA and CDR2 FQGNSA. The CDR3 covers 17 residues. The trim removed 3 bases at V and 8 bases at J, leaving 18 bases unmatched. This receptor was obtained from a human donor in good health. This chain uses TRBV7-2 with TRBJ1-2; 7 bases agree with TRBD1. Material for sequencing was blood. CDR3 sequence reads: CASSFTSRRGDSLGYTF. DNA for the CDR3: TGTGCCAGCAGCTTTACCTCCCGCAGGGGGGATTCGTTGGGCTACACCTTC.